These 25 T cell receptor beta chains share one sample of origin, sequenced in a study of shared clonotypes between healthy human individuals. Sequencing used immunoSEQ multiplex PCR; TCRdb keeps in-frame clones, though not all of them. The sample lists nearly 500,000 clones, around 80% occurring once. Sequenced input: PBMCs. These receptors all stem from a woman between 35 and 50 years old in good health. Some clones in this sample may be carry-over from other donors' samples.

CDR3 nucleotide sequence: TGTGCCAGCAAAGCGGGAGGGGGGGCCGGTGAGCAGTTCTTC. Its translation is CASKAGGGAGEQFF. The chain employs TRBV2 and TRBJ2-1, with TRBD2 matching over 10 bases. The V gene's germline CDR1 is SNHLY and CDR2 FYNNEI. The CDR3 is made up of 14 amino acids. With 7 bases clipped from V and 9 bases from J, the junction kept 9 bases outside the gene matches.

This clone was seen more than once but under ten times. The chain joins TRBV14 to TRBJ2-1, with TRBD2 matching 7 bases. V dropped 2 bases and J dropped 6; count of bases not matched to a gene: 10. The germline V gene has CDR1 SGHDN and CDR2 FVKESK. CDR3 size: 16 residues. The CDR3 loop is CASSQQRDPVVNEQFF. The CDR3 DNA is TGTGCCAGCAGCCAACAGCGGGACCCAGTCGTCAATGAGCAGTTCTTC.

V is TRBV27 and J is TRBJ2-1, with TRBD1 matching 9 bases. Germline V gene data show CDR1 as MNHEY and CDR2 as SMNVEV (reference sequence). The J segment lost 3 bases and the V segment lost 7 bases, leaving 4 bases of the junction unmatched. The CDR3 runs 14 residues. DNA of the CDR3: TGTGCCAGCACCCCGACAGGGGGCTACAATGAGCAGTTCTTC. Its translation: CASTPTGGYNEQFF.

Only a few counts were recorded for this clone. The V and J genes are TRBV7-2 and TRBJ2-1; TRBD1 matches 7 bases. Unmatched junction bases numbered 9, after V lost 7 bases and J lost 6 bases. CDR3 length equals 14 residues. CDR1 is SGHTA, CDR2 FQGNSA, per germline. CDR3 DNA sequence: TGTGCCAGCACTGGACAGGCCCTGTCCAATGAGCAGTTCTTC. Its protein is CASTGQALSNEQFF.

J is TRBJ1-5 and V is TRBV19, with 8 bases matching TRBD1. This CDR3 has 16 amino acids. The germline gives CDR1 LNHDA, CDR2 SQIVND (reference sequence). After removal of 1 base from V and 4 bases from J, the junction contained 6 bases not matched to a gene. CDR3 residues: CASSIVAGGFNQPQHF. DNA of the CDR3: TGTGCCAGTAGTATAGTTGCAGGGGGCTTTAATCAGCCCCAGCATTTT.

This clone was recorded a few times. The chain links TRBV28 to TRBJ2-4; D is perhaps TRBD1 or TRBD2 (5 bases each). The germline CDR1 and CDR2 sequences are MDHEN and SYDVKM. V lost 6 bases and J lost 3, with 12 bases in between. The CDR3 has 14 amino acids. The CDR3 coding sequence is TGTGCCAGCAGCCTCGGGACCCACAAAAACATTCAGTACTTC. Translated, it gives CASSLGTHKNIQYF. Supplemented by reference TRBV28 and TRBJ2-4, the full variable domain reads DVKVTQSSRYLVKRTGEKVFLECVQDMDHENMFWYRQDPGLGLRLIYFSYDVKMKEKGDIPEGYSVSREKKERFSLILESASTNQTSMYLCASSLGTHKNIQYFGAGTRLSVL.

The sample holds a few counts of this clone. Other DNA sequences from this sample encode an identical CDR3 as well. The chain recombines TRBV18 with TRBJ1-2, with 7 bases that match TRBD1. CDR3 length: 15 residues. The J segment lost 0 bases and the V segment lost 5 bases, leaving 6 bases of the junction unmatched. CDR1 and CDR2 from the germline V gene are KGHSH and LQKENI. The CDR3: CASSSTGLANYGYTF. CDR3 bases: TGTGCCAGCTCATCGACAGGGCTAGCTAACTATGGCTACACCTTC.

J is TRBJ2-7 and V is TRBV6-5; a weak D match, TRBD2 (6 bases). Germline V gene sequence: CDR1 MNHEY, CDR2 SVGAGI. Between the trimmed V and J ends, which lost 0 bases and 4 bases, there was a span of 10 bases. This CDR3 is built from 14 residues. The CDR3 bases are TGTGCCAGCAGTTACTCTTACGGGAGTTACGAGCAGTACTTC. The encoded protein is CASSYSYGSYEQYF.

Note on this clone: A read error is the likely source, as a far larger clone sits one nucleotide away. CDR3 nucleotides: TGCGCCGGCAGCCAAGATCCAGGGACTTCTGGGGCCAACGTCCTGACTTTC. Protein sequence: CAGSQDPGTSGANVLTF. This chain joins TRBV4-3 and TRBJ2-6, with D maybe TRBD2 (6 bases). Germline CDR1 LGHNA, CDR2 YSLEER. The CDR3 sequence is 17 residues long.

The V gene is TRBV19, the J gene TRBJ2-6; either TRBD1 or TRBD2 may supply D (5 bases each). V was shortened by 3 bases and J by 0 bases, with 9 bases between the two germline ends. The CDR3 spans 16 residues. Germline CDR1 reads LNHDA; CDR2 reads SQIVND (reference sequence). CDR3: CASSMGRSSGANVLTF. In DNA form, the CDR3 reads TGTGCCAGTAGTATGGGACGGAGCTCTGGGGCCAACGTCCTGACTTTC.

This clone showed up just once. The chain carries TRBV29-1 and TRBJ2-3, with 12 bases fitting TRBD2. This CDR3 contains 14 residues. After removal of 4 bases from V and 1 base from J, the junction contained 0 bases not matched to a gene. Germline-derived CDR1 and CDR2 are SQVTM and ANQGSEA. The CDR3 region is CSVGTSGGTDTQYF. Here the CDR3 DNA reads TGCAGCGTTGGGACTAGCGGGGGCACAGATACGCAGTATTTT.

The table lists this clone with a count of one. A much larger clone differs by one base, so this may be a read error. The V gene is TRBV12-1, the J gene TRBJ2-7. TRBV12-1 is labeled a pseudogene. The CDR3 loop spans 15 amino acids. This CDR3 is CASSWGGRGYHEQYF. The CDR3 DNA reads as TGTGCCAGCAGCTGGGGAGGCAGGGGTTACCACGAGCAGTACTTC.

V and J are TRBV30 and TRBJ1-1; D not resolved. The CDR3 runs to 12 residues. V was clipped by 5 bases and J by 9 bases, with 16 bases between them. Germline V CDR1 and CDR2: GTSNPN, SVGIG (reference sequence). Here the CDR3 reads CAWGTLGRQAFF. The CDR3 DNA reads TGTGCCTGGGGTACATTGGGTCGGCAAGCTTTCTTT.

Written as DNA, the CDR3 is TGTGCCACCAGCAGAGAAGGACAACCCAGATCAAGCTCTGGGGCCAACGTCCTGACTTTC. This encodes CATSREGQPRSSSGANVLTF. This sequence joins TRBV15 and TRBJ2-6; D is possibly TRBD1 (5 bases). The V end lost 0 bases, the J end lost 0 bases, and 18 bases lay between the germline ends. This CDR3 region has 20 residues. Germline V gene lookup returns CDR1 LNHNV and CDR2 YYDKDF (reference sequence).

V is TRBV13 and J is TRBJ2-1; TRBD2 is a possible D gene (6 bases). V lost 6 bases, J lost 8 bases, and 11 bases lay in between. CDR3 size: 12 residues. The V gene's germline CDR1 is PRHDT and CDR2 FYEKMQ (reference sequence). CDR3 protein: CASRRENYEQFF. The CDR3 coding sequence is TGTGCCAGCAGACGGGAGAATTATGAGCAGTTCTTC.

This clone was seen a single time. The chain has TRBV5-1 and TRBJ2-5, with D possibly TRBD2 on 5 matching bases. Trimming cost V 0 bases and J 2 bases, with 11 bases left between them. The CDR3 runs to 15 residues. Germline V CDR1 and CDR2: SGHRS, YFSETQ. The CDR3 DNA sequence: TGCGCCAGCAGCTTGGAGAGGGCAGATCAAGAGACCCAGTACTTC. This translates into CASSLERADQETQYF.

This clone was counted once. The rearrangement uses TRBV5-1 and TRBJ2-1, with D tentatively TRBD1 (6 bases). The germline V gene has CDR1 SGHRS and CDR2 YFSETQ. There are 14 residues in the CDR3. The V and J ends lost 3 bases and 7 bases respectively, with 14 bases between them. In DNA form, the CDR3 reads TGCGCCAGCAGCTCACAGGGCGTCGGTAATGAGCAGTTCTTC. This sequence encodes CASSSQGVGNEQFF.

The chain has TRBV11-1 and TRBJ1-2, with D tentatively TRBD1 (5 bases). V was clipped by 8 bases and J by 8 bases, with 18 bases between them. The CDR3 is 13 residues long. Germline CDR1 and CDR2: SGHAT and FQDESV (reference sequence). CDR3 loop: CASGTPGLRGYTF. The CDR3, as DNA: TGTGCCAGCGGAACTCCGGGACTTCGAGGCTACACCTTC.

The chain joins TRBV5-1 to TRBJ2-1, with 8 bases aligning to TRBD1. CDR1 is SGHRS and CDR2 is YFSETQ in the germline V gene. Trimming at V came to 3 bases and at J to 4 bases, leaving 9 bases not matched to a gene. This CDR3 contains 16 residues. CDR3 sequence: CASSSGQGSLYNEQFF. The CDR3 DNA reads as TGCGCCAGCAGCTCTGGACAGGGATCCCTTTACAATGAGCAGTTCTTC.

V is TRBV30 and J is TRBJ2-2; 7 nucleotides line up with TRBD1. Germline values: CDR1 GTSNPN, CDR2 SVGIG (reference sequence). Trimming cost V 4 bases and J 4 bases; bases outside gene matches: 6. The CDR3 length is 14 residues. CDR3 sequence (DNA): TGTGCCTGGACCTCGGACAGGCTCACCGGGGAGCTGTTTTTT. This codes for CAWTSDRLTGELFF.

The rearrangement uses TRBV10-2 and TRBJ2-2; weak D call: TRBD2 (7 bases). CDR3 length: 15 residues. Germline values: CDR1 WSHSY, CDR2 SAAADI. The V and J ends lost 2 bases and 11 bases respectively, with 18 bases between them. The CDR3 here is CASSETRGGGAELFF. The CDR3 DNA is TGCGCCAGCAGTGAGACCCGCGGGGGCGGGGCTGAGCTGTTTTTT.

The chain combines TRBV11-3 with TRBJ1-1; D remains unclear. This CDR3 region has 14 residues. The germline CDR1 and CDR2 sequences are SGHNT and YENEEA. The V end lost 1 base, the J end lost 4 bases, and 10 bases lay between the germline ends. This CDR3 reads CASSLGRTSTEAFF. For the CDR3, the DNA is TGTGCCAGCAGCTTAGGGCGGACGAGCACTGAAGCTTTCTTT.

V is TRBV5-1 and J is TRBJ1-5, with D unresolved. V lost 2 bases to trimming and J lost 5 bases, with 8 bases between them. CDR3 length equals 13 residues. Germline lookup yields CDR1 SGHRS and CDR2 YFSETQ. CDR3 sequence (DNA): TGCGCCAGCAGCTTTCGCGGGGATCAGCCCCAGCATTTT. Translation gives CASSFRGDQPQHF.

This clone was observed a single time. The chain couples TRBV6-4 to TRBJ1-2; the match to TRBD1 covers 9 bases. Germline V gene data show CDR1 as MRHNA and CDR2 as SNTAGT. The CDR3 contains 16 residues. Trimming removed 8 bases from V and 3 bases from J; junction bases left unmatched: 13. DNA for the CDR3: TGTGCCAGCGCACATCGGCCGGGACAGGGAGACTATGGCTACACCTTC. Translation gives CASAHRPGQGDYGYTF.

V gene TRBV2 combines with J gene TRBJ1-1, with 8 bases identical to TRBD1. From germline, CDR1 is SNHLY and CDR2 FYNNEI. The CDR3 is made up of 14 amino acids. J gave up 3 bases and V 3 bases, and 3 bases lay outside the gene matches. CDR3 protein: CASSDLQGDTEAFF. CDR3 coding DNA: TGTGCCAGCAGTGACTTACAGGGGGACACTGAAGCTTTCTTT.